Below, one T cell receptor beta chain is given with its context. These data originate in a study of glioma-infiltrating T cells after dendritic cell vaccination. On the study more broadly: Dendritic cell vaccine was injected intradermally three times, biweekly.

Input was roughly 2.2 ug genomic DNA, or all available if less. Profiled with immunoSEQ multiplex PCR; TCRdb holds only in-frame clones, not every one. Of about 95,000 clones in the sample, about 84% were seen once. Germline V gives CDR1 SGHNT, CDR2 YYREEE (reference sequence). V shed 4 bases and J shed 4 bases, with 11 bases lying between them. The CDR3 is 13 amino acids. Patients had residual fresh-frozen tumor tissue and more than two years of survival data. PBMC sampling occurred before vaccination, two weeks after the third dose, and at progression. The chain carries TRBV5-4 and TRBJ1-1; D remains unclear. The sample in question was blood, obtained before dendritic cell vaccination. This TCR was recovered from a human donor with glioblastoma. CDR3 nucleotide sequence: TGTGCCAGCAGCCAATCAGGTACCACTGAAGCTTTCTTT. It encodes CASSQSGTTEAFF.